This TCR beta chain derives from a study of cytomegalovirus exposure and HLA in healthy donors. Across the whole study: T cells numbering about 180 million yielded fewer than 140 million unique TCR beta sequences in an earlier analysis.

As regards this clone: Antigen unknown.

Regarding the study as a whole: No immune exposure information besides CMV serostatus was available. There were a few CMV-associated chains whose specificity for CMV antigens was confirmed in vitro. Of the V segments, some could not be distinguished, including TRBV6-2 and TRBV6-3, and were excluded.

This CDR3 region has 16 residues. From germline, CDR1 is SGHRS and CDR2 YFSETQ. J gave up 2 bases and V 5 bases, and 11 bases lay outside the gene matches. The PCR had 60 Vbeta and 13 Jbeta primers. Repertoires were generated with immunoSEQ multiplex PCR, while TCRdb's copy carries only in-frame clones and drops some. The sample holds a few hundred thousand clones, roughly 80% seen once. This TCR was recovered from a young man in good health and CMV-seronegative. Sequences were obtained from PBMCs. The chain is built from TRBV5-1 and TRBJ2-3; TRBD2 matches at 7 bases. The CDR3 sequence is CASRKPSGSTTDTQYF. CDR3 coding DNA: TGCGCCAGCAGAAAACCTAGCGGTTCGACCACAGATACGCAGTATTTT.